This T cell receptor (beta chain) was documented in a study of T cell responses to AZD1222 COVID-19 vaccine. Points from the study as a whole: Spike-wide vaccine-associated CD4 TCRs dominated at 160-218 and 743-854.

As to this clone: Antigen specificity is unknown.

Germline-derived CDR1 and CDR2 are SGHRS and YFSETQ. V shed 4 bases and J shed 6 bases, with 17 bases lying between them. This CDR3 contains 15 residues. Libraries were prepared by immunoSEQ multiplex PCR; TCRdb keeps only in-frame clonotypes and omits some of them. The sample holds about 86,000 clones, about nine tenths seen once. V and J are TRBV5-1 and TRBJ2-1; D perhaps matches TRBD1 (5 bases). The clonotype was recovered from an adult in good health. Here the sequenced sample was peripheral blood, taken on day 0 of AZD1222 vaccination. The CDR3: CASSVRERVVNEQFF. In nucleotides, the CDR3 is TGCGCCAGCAGCGTCAGGGAAAGGGTGGTCAATGAGCAGTTCTTC. The full variable domain, in which reference TRBV5-1 and TRBJ2-1 provide the parts outside the CDR3, is KAGVTQTPRYLIKTRGQQVTLSCSPISGHRSVSWYQQTPGQGLQFLFEYFSETQRNKGNFPGRFSGRQFSNSRSEMNVSTLELGDSALYLCASSVRERVVNEQFFGPGTRLTVL.